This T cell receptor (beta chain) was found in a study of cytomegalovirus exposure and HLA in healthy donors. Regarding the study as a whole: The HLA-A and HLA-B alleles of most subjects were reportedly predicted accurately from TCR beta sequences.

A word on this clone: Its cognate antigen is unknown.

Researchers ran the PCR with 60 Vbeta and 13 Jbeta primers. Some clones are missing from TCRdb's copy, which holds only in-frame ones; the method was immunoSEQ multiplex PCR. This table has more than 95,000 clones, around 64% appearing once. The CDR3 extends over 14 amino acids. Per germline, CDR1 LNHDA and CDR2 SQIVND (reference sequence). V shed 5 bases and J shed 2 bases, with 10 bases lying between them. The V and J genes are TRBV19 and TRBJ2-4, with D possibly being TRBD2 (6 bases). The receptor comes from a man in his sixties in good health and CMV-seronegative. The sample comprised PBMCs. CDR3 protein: CASSLGGSKNIQYF. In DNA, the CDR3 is TGTGCCAGTAGTCTCGGGGGATCCAAAAACATTCAGTACTTC.